The T cell receptor beta chain under discussion was sequenced for a study of blood T cell repertoires in COVID-19. The overall study: T cells, B-cell-depleted T cells, or PBMCs provided the cDNA or gDNA that served as material.

This clone was seen a handful of times. CDR1 is SGHTA and CDR2 is FQGTGA in the germline V gene. The CDR3 runs to 16 residues. With V trimmed by 1 base and J by 4 bases, 4 bases remained unmatched. Clones were read by immunoSEQ multiplex PCR, and TCRdb kept only the in-frame ones, dropping some. The table shows about 160,000 clones, with about 85% occurring only once. This TCR came from a middle-aged woman with acute COVID-19. Sequenced sample: PBMCs or T cells enriched from blood (not recorded which). This chain joins TRBV7-3 and TRBJ2-2; 9 nucleotides align to TRBD2. The DNA of the CDR3 is TGTGCCAGCAGCTTAAGCGGGAGGGCCGGCACCGGGGAGCTGTTTTTT. Translated: CASSLSGRAGTGELFF.